The clone carrying this T cell receptor (beta chain) was observed many times. Its antigen is unidentified. The term stable hyperthyroidism indicated an absence of ophthalmopathy within 18 months of follow-up. Reliance was placed on clinical symptoms, serum thyroxine, TRAb, thyroid ultrasound and orbital computed tomography for diagnosis. Sampling over 8 ml of fresh peripheral blood provided the PBMCs. Investigators amplified TCR beta CDR3 regions from RNA transcripts. RT-PCR with HTBI primers came first, then second-round multiplex PCR. TCRdb reanalysed the multiplex PCR reads using MiXCR and keeps one entry per CDR3 protein. The data contain about 380,000 distinct CDR3 sequences, 15% of them seen just once; the ten biggest clones take up 5.5% to 7%. The entry originates in a study of Graves' ophthalmopathy and Graves' hyperthyroidism. The study's findings and limits: Sensitivity reached 85% to 90% and specificity approximately 81% for a 13-signature model separating ophthalmopathy from stable hyperthyroidism.

This clonotype originated in a woman between 18 and 29 years old with stable Graves' hyperthyroidism. The material sequenced was peripheral blood.

CDR3 region: CASSQGLARNQPQHF. CDR3 nucleotides: TGTGCCAGCAGTCAGGGGCTGGCACGCAATCAGCCCCAGCATTTT. The chain couples TRBV2 to TRBJ1-5; tentative D call: TRBD1 (6 bases). Germline assignment: CDR1 SNHLY and CDR2 FYNNEI. Trimming took 5 bases from V and 2 from J, leaving 13 bases between them. The CDR3 covers 15 residues.